The TCR beta chain described here comes from a study of T-cell memory formation after mild COVID-19. Study as a whole: Each donor largely had its own TCR clusters. Study-level findings and limits: The finding that pre-infection memory included some responding clones suggested that cross-reactive memory joined.

The 5'RACE method, run with constant-segment primers, produced TCR alpha and TCR beta cDNA libraries (carrying sample barcodes and UMIs). TCRdb recomputed calls from the 5' RACE reads with MiXCR, one row per CDR3 protein. The sample yields approximately 150,000 distinct CDR3 sequences, 15% to 20% seen once. Germline loops: CDR1 SGHVS, CDR2 FNYEAQ. This CDR3 is built from 15 residues. V lost 0 bases and J lost 4, with 11 bases in between. This clonotype has more than one count but fewer than ten. Its antigen is unknown. This chain links TRBV7-6 with TRBJ2-3; tentatively, D is TRBD1 (6 bases). The source material was PBMCs or a T cell subset sorted from them (not recorded which). The clonotype originates from an adult woman who had mild COVID-19 (a few samples of this study predate the infection). Cell type and time point are not known. CDR3 loop: CASSLAGQFADTQYF. CDR3 nucleotide sequence: TGTGCCAGCAGCTTAGCCGGACAGTTCGCAGATACGCAGTATTTT.